Sequencing of this T cell receptor (beta chain) was carried out in a study of blood T cell repertoires in COVID-19. Turning to the study itself: T cells, B-cell-depleted T cells, or PBMCs provided the cDNA or gDNA that served as material.

Grouping used clinical history reported by participants in a survey and questionnaire. This CDR3 spans 15 amino acids. Germline lookup yields CDR1 MNHEY and CDR2 SVGAGI. The V gene lost 5 bases and the J gene lost 4 bases, with 15 bases spanning the gap. Repertoires were generated with immunoSEQ multiplex PCR, while TCRdb's copy carries only in-frame clones and drops some. The profile shows 300,000 to 400,000 clones, 85% to 90% of them singletons. This clonotype was sampled from a man aged 18 to 30 who had recovered from COVID-19. The chain recombines TRBV6-5 with TRBJ2-1; perhaps TRBD1 as D (6 bases). What was sequenced was PBMCs or T cells enriched from blood (not recorded which). The CDR3 loop is CASSPSGQGYNEQFF. The CDR3 nucleotides are TGTGCCAGCAGTCCCTCGGGGCAGGGGTACAATGAGCAGTTCTTC.